The next 17 T cell receptor beta chains were all read from a single sample in a study of shared clonotypes between healthy human individuals. Profiling relied on immunoSEQ multiplex PCR, and the TCRdb table lists in-frame clones only, not all of them. The sample has 1,400,000 or so clones, less than 99% seen once. The sequenced material came from naive CD4+ T cells sorted from blood. Subset denoted: CD45RA+ positively selected. The receptor set was obtained from a young man in good health.

This sequence joins TRBV5-6 and TRBJ2-6; D is unclear. Trimming stripped 6 bases from V and 2 bases from J, with 6 bases between. This CDR3 region has 13 residues. Germline CDR1 and CDR2: SGHDT and YYEEEE. DNA of the CDR3: TGTGCCAGCACCCCCCCTGGGGCCAACGTCCTGACTTTC. This translates into CASTPPGANVLTF.

This clone was recorded once. The CDR3 protein is CASSFPSSSYEQYF. As DNA, the CDR3 is TGTGCCAGCAGCTTCCCGTCCAGCTCCTACGAGCAGTACTTC. This chain links TRBV11-1 with TRBJ2-7; D is uncertain. Trimming pared 3 bases from V and 0 bases from J, leaving 9 bases between. CDR3 length equals 14 residues. Germline loops: CDR1 SGHAT, CDR2 FQDESV (reference sequence).

Concerning this clone itself: Other DNA sequences of this sample code for an identical CDR3. The chain joins TRBV29-1 to TRBJ2-1; possibly TRBD2 for D (5 bases). Germline CDR1 reads SQVTM; CDR2 reads ANQGSEA. The germline V and J ends were trimmed by 4 bases and 4 bases, with 5 bases remaining between them. The CDR3 has 11 residues. For the CDR3, the DNA is TGCAGCGTTGGGAGGTACAATGAGCAGTTCTTC. It encodes CSVGRYNEQFF.

Written as DNA, the CDR3 is TGTGCCAGCGCTGGGGAAGGGGGTTATGGCTACACCTTC. Residues: CASAGEGGYGYTF. V gene TRBV2 combines with J gene TRBJ1-2; maybe TRBD1 (6 bases). The CDR3 consists of 13 residues. Trimming removed 8 bases at V and 5 bases at J, with 15 bases between. Germline V gene data show CDR1 as SNHLY and CDR2 as FYNNEI.

This sequence joins TRBV11-2 and TRBJ1-5; 8 bases align to TRBD1. J lost 5 bases, V lost 6 bases, and 9 bases had no gene match. Germline CDR1 and CDR2: SGHAT and FQNNGV. This CDR3 has 15 residues. CDR3 amino acids: CASSQQGGGDQPQHF. For the CDR3, the DNA is TGTGCCAGCAGTCAACAGGGGGGCGGGGATCAGCCCCAGCATTTT.

This clone appeared once. V usage is TRBV28 and J usage is TRBJ2-7; TRBD1 is a possible D gene (5 bases). Per the germline V gene, CDR1 is MDHEN and CDR2 is SYDVKM. The V gene lost 2 bases and the J gene lost 2 bases, with 13 bases spanning the gap. The CDR3 sequence is 15 residues long. CDR3 nucleotides: TGTGCCAGCAGTTTAACCCCTACAGGAACCTACGAGCAGTACTTC. Translating gives CASSLTPTGTYEQYF.

The chain combines TRBV7-2 with TRBJ2-1; the match to TRBD2 covers 11 bases. Trimming cost V 2 bases and J 9 bases; bases outside gene matches: 6. The CDR3 has 15 amino acids. The germline CDR1 and CDR2 sequences are SGHTA and FQGNSA. The CDR3 coding sequence is TGTGCCAGCAGCTTAAGGCTAGCGGGAGGAGTTGAGCAGTTCTTC. Amino acid sequence: CASSLRLAGGVEQFF.

The J gene is TRBJ2-5, the V gene TRBV29-1; either TRBD1 or TRBD2 may fit D (6 bases each). CDR1 SQVTM and CDR2 ANQGSEA come from the germline V gene. This CDR3 is 17 amino acids long. V was trimmed by 4 bases and J by 7 bases, leaving 28 bases between them. The CDR3 region has the DNA TGCAGCGTTGTCCTATTGCGGGACACGACAACCAGGGGGACCCAGTACTTC. It codes for CSVVLLRDTTTRGTQYF.

The rearrangement joins TRBV6-5 to TRBJ2-3; either TRBD1 or TRBD2 may supply D (5 bases each). Germline V gene sequence: CDR1 MNHEY, CDR2 SVGAGI. Trimming took off 2 bases at V and 6 bases at J, with 12 bases between the two ends. The CDR3 runs 14 residues. This CDR3 is CASSYLGPLDTQYF. The DNA of the CDR3 is TGTGCCAGCAGTTACCTGGGACCTCTGGATACGCAGTATTTT.

V is TRBV7-2 and J is TRBJ2-1; 9 bases align to TRBD2. The CDR3 has 15 amino acids. The germline gives CDR1 SGHTA, CDR2 FQGNSA. The ends lost 7 bases at V and 7 bases at J; junction bases unmatched: 11. This CDR3 reads CASIVGLAGLNEQFF. Here the CDR3 DNA reads TGTGCCAGCATCGTCGGGCTAGCGGGATTGAATGAGCAGTTCTTC. The whole variable domain, filled in from reference TRBV7-2 and TRBJ2-1, reads GAGVSQSPSNKVTEKGKDVELRCDPISGHTALYWYRQSLGQGLEFLIYFQGNSAPDKSGLPSDRFSAERTGGSVSTLTIQRTQQEDSAVYLCASIVGLAGLNEQFFGPGTRLTVL.

V and J are TRBV5-1 and TRBJ1-1, with no clear D. The V gene's germline CDR1 is SGHRS and CDR2 YFSETQ. This CDR3 has 15 residues. Trimming removed 4 bases at V and 0 bases at J, with 13 bases between. The CDR3 DNA reads TGCGCCAGCAGCCCCATACCCGATCTGAACACTGAAGCTTTCTTT. Encoded protein: CASSPIPDLNTEAFF.

A note on this clone: An end of the junction does not agree with germline; a read error may underlie this. V is TRBV19 and J is TRBJ1-2; no clear D gene. The CDR3 extends over 10 amino acids. Per germline, CDR1 LNHDA and CDR2 SQIVND (reference sequence). In nucleotides, the CDR3 is TGTGCCAGTGATACCGGGCCTCACACTTTC. It encodes CASDTGPHTF.

The chain has TRBV27 and TRBJ2-7; D is unresolved. Trimming removed 4 bases from V and 3 bases from J, with 13 bases in between. This CDR3 is 14 amino acids long. Per the germline V gene, CDR1 is MNHEY and CDR2 is SMNVEV (reference sequence). CDR3 sequence: CASSSRTSLYEQYF. The CDR3 DNA follows: TGTGCCAGCAGTTCCCGGACCTCCCTCTACGAGCAGTACTTC.

The chain recombines TRBV6-5 with TRBJ1-5; weak D call: TRBD1 (5 bases). Trimming shortened V by 8 bases and J by 5 bases, and 19 bases separated the two germline ends. There are 15 residues in the CDR3. Per the germline V gene, CDR1 is MNHEY and CDR2 is SVGAGI. CDR3 coding DNA: TGTGCCAGCCGAAAAGGCCCGGACACTTATCAGCCCCAGCATTTT. This sequence encodes CASRKGPDTYQPQHF.

The table lists this clone with a count of one. The V gene is TRBV7-2, the J gene TRBJ2-7; D gene ambiguous. The V and J ends lost 3 bases and 0 bases respectively, with 6 bases between them. Germline V gene data show CDR1 as SGHTA and CDR2 as FQGNSA. The CDR3 covers 13 residues. The CDR3 DNA follows: TGTGCCAGCAGCTTCGGCCCCTCCTACGAGCAGTACTTC. Its protein product is CASSFGPSYEQYF.

This chain links TRBV6-5 with TRBJ1-1; no clear D. Germline CDR1 is MNHEY and CDR2 is SVGAGI. The V gene lost 9 bases and the J gene lost 0 bases, with 14 bases spanning the gap. The CDR3 contains 14 residues. In DNA form, the CDR3 reads TGTGCCAGTGTTACGCCCGGTTTGAACACTGAAGCTTTCTTT. Its translation: CASVTPGLNTEAFF.

The gene calls are TRBV7-6 and TRBJ1-1, with 8 bases lining up with TRBD1. CDR1 is SGHVS, CDR2 FNYEAQ, per germline. CDR3 length: 16 residues. The trim removed 1 base at V and 4 bases at J, leaving 8 bases unmatched. Here the CDR3 reads CASSLGMGTGGTEAFF. The CDR3 DNA sequence: TGTGCCAGCAGCTTAGGAATGGGGACAGGAGGCACTGAAGCTTTCTTT.